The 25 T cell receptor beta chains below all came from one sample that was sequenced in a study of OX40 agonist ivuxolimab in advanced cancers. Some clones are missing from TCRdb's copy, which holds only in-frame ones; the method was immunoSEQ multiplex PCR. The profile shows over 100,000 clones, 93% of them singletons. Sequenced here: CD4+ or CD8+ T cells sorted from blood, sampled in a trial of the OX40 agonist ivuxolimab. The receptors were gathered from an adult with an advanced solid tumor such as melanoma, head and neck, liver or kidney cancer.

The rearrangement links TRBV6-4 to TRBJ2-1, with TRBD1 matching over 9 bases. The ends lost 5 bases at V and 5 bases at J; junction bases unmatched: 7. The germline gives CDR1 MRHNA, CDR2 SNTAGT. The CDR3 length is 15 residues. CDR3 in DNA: TGTGCCAGCAGTACTCGACAGGGGGGTAACAATGAGCAGTTCTTC. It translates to CASSTRQGGNNEQFF.

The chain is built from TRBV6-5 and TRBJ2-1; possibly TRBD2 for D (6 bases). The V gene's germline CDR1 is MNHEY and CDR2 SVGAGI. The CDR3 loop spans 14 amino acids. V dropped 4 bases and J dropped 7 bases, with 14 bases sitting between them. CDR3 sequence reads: CASSSGRGYNEQFF. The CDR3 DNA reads TGTGCCAGCAGTTCGGGCCGGGGGTATAATGAGCAGTTCTTC.

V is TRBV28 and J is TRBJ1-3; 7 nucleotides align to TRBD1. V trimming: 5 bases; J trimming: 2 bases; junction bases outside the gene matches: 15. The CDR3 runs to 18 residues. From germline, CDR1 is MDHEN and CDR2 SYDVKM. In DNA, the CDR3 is TGTGCCAGCAGTCAGGGGGGTTGGGCGGCTCACACTGGAAACACCATATATTTT. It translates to CASSQGGWAAHTGNTIYF.

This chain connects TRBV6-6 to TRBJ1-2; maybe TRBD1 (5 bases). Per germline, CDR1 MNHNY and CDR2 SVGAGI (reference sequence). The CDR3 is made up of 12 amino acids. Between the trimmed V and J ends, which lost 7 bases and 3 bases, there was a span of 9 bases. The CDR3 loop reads CASTRGDYGYTF. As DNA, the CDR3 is TGTGCCAGCACCCGGGGGGACTATGGCTACACCTTC.

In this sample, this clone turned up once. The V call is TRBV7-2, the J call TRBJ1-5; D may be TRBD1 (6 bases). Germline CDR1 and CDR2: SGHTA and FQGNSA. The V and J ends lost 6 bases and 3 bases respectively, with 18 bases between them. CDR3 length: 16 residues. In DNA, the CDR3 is TGTGCCAGCAGTCCGGGGGGGCCCTCATTCAATCAGCCCCAGCATTTT. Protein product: CASSPGGPSFNQPQHF.

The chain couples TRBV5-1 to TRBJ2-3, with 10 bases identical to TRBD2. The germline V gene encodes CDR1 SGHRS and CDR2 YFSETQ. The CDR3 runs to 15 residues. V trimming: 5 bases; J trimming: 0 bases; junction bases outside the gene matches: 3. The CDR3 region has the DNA TGCGCCAGCAGGATAGCGGGGGGCAGCACAGATACGCAGTATTTT. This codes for CASRIAGGSTDTQYF.

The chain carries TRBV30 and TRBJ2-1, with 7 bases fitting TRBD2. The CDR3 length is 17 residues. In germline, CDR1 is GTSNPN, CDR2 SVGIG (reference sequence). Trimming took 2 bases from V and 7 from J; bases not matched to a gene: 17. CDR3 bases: TGTGCCTGGAGTTCTCATCGTGTTGGCGGGAGAAGGAATGAGCAGTTCTTC. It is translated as CAWSSHRVGGRRNEQFF.

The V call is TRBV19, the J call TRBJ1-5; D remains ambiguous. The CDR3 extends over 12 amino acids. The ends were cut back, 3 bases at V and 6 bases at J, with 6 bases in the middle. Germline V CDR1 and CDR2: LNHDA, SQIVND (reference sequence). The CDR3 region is CASSMSVQPQHF. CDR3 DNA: TGTGCCAGTAGTATGTCAGTTCAGCCCCAGCATTTT.

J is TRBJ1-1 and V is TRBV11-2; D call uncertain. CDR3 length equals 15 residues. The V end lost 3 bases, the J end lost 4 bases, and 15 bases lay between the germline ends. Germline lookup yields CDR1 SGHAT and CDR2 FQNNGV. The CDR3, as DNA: TGTGCCAGCAGCTTCGGACGATTACAAACCACTGAAGCTTTCTTT. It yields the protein CASSFGRLQTTEAFF.

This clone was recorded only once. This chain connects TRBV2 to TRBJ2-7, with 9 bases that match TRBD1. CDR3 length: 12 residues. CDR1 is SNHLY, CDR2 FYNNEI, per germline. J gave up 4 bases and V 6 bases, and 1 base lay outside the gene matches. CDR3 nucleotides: TGTGCCAGCAGGGACAGGGGTTACGAGCAGTACTTC. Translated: CASRDRGYEQYF.

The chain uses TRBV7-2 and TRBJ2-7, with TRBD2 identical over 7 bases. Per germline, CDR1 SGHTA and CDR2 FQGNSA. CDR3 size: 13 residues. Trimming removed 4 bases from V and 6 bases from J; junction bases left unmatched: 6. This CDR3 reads CASSSGLGVEQYF. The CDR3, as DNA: TGTGCCAGCAGCTCCGGACTAGGCGTCGAGCAGTACTTC. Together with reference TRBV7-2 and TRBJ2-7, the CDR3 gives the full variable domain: GAGVSQSPSNKVTEKGKDVELRCDPISGHTALYWYRQSLGQGLEFLIYFQGNSAPDKSGLPSDRFSAERTGGSVSTLTIQRTQQEDSAVYLCASSSGLGVEQYFGPGTRLTVT.

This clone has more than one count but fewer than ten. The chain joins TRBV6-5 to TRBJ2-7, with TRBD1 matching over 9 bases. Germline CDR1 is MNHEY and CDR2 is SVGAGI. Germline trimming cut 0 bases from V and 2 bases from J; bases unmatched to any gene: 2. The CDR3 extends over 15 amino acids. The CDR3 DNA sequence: TGTGCCAGCAGTTACTCGGGACAGGGCCCCTACGAGCAGTACTTC. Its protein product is CASSYSGQGPYEQYF.

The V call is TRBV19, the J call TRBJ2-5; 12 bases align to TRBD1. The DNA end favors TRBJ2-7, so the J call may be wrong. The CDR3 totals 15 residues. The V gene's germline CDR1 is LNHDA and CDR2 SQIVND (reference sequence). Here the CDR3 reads CASSGTGTGGREQYF. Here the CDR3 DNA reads TGTGCCAGTAGTGGGACCGGGACAGGGGGCCGCGAGCAGTACTTC.

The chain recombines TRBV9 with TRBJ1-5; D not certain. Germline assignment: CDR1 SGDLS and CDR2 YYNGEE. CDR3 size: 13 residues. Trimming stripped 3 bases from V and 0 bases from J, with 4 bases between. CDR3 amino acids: CASSAYSNQPQHF. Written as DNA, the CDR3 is TGTGCCAGCAGCGCATATAGCAATCAGCCCCAGCATTTT.

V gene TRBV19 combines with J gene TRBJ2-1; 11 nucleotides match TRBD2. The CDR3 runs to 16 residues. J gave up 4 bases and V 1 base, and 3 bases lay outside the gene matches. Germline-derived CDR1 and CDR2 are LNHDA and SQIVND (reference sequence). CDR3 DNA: TGTGCCAGTAGTATAGTTGGACTAGCGGGTTACAATGAGCAGTTCTTC. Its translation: CASSIVGLAGYNEQFF.

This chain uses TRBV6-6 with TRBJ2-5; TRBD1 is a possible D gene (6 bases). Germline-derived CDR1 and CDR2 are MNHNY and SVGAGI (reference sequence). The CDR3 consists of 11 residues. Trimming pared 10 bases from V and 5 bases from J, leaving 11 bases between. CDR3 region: CATGTGETQYF. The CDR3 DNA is TGTGCCACAGGAACAGGGGAGACCCAGTACTTC.

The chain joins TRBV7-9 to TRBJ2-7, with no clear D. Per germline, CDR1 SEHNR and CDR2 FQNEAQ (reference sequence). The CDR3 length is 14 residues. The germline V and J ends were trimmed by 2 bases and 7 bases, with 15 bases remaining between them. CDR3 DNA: TGTGCCAGCAGCTTATCACAGTTTACGGGTGAGCAGTACTTC. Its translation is CASSLSQFTGEQYF.

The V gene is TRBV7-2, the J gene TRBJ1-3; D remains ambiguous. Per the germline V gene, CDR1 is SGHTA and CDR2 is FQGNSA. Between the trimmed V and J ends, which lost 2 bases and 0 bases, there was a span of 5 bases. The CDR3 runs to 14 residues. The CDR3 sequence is CASSLSISGNTIYF. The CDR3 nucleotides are TGTGCCAGCAGCTTAAGCATCTCTGGAAACACCATATATTTT.

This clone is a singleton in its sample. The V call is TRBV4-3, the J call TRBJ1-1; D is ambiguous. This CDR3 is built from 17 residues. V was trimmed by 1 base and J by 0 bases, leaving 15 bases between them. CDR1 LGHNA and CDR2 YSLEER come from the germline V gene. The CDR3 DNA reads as TGCGCCAGCAGCCAAGTATTGAAAGGGCCAGTGAACACTGAAGCTTTCTTT. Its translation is CASSQVLKGPVNTEAFF.

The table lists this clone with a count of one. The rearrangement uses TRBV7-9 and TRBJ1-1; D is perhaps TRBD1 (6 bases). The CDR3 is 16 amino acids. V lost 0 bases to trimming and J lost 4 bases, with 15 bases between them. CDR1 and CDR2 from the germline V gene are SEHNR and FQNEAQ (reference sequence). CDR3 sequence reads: CASSLAAAGRGTEAFF. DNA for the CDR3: TGTGCCAGCAGCTTAGCGGCGGCGGGCAGGGGCACTGAAGCTTTCTTT. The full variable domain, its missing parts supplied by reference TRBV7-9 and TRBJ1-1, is DTGVSQNPRHKITKRGQNVTFRCDPISEHNRLYWYRQTLGQGPEFLTYFQNEAQLEKSRLLSDRFSAERPKGSFSTLEIQRTEQGDSAMYLCASSLAAAGRGTEAFFGQGTRLTVV.

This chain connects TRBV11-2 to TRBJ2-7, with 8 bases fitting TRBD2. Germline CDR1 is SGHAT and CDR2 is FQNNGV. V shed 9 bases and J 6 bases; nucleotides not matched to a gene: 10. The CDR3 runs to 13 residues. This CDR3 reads CASSLPGGAEQYF. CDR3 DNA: TGTGCCAGTAGCCTTCCCGGGGGGGCCGAGCAGTACTTC.

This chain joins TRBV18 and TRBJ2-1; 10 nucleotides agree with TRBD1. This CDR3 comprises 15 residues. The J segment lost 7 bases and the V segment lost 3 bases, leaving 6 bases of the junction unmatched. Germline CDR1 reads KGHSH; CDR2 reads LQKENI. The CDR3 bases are TGTGCCAGCTCACCCGGACAGGGGGTAAGGAATGAGCAGTTCTTC. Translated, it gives CASSPGQGVRNEQFF.

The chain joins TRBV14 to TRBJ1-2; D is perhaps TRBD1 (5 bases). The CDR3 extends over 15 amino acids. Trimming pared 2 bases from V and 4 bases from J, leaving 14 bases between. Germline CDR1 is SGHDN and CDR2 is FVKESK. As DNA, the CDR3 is TGTGCCAGCAGCCAACTGGGAGGGACGATCTATGGCTACACCTTC. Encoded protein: CASSQLGGTIYGYTF.

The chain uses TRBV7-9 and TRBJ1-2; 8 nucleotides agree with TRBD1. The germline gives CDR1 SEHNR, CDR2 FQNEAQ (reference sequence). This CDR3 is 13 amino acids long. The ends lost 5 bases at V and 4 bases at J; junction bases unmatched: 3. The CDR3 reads CASSPDRGYGYTF. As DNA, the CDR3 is TGTGCCAGCAGCCCAGACAGGGGCTATGGCTACACCTTC.

DNA for the CDR3: TGTGCCAGCAGTTTAAGCAGTCAGGGGAACACTGAAGCTTTCTTT. Translated, it gives CASSLSSQGNTEAFF. The chain carries TRBV28 and TRBJ1-1; D possibly corresponds to TRBD1 (5 bases). In germline, CDR1 is MDHEN, CDR2 SYDVKM. CDR3 length equals 15 residues. Between the trimmed V and J ends, which lost 2 bases and 1 base, there was a span of 11 bases.